Each of the 5 T cell receptor beta chains below was sequenced from the same sample in a study of T cells in Graves' hyperthyroidism and ophthalmopathy. Amplification of TCR beta CDR3 regions used RNA as the template. The TCR CDR3 first-round RT-PCR relied on the HTBI primer set. TCRdb passed the multiplex PCR reads through MiXCR, listing each CDR3 protein once. There are about 560,000 distinct CDR3 sequences in the sample; around 42% occur only once, and about 7.8% lies in the top ten. What was sequenced was peripheral blood or thyroid tissue (not recorded which). The source is a woman younger than 30 with Graves' hyperthyroidism.

CDR3 protein: CASSLGSDYGYTF. For the CDR3, the DNA is TGTGCCAGCAGTTTAGGTTCTGACTATGGCTACACCTTC. The chain employs TRBV12-3 or TRBV12-4 and TRBJ1-2; D not certain. Trimming shortened V by 1 base and J by 3 bases, and 6 bases separated the two germline ends. This CDR3 contains 13 residues.

The chain is built from TRBV10-3 and TRBJ2-5, with TRBD2 identical over 11 bases. This CDR3 is 14 amino acids long. Germline values: CDR1 ENHRY, CDR2 SYGVKD. Losses at the gene ends were 4 bases for V and 3 bases for J; bases not matched to a gene: 1. CDR3 sequence (DNA): TGTGCCATCAGTGCGGGACTAGCGGAAGAGACCCAGTACTTC. It codes for CAISAGLAEETQYF.

This clonotype has just a few counts. Here the CDR3 DNA reads TGTGCCAGCAGCTTAGCAGGGCGCTCTGGAAACACCATATATTTT. This codes for CASSLAGRSGNTIYF. The J gene is TRBJ1-3, the V gene TRBV7-9, with D unresolved. The germline V gene encodes CDR1 SEHNR and CDR2 FQNEAQ (reference sequence). This CDR3 region has 15 residues. V lost 0 bases and J lost 0, with 6 bases in between.

This chain joins TRBV7-9 and TRBJ2-7; possibly TRBD1 for D (6 bases). V was pared by 2 bases and J by 6 bases, with 14 bases between. The germline V gene has CDR1 SEHNR and CDR2 FQNEAQ (reference sequence). The CDR3 totals 14 residues. The chain's CDR3 is CASSLLPQDSEQYF. The CDR3 region has the DNA TGTGCCAGCAGCTTACTCCCGCAGGACAGCGAGCAGTACTTC.

This clonotype was detected ten times or more. The J gene is TRBJ2-6, the V gene TRBV7-9; no reliable D call. CDR3 length: 14 amino acids. The V gene's germline CDR1 is SEHNR and CDR2 FQNEAQ (reference sequence). The V end was cut by 2 bases, the J end by 2 bases, with 4 bases between. CDR3 nucleotide sequence: TGTGCCAGCAGCTTATCTACTGGGGCCAACGTCCTGACTTTC. It is translated as CASSLSTGANVLTF.